The clone carrying this T cell receptor beta chain was observed a few times. Its antigen is not known. This specimen belongs to a study of T cells in Graves' hyperthyroidism and ophthalmopathy. Study conclusions and caveats: Researchers found most expanded thyroid clonotypes above 0.001 in blood as well.

Patients with uncontrolled infections, other autoimmune diseases, pregnancy or lactation were excluded. The CDR3 sequence is 18 residues long. V lost 4 bases and J 2 bases, leaving 22 bases between the germline ends. Germline CDR1 is SGHDN and CDR2 is FVKESK. Authors of the study amplified TCR beta CDR3 regions from RNA transcripts. The HTBI set primed first-round TCR CDR3 RT-PCR. Via MiXCR, TCRdb re-called the multiplex PCR reads, giving one row per CDR3 protein. This sample has approximately 350,000 distinct CDR3 sequences, with 13% to 15% found just once. Sequencing was done on a sample of blood. The genes are TRBV14 and TRBJ2-3; D assignment may be TRBD1 or TRBD2 (6 bases each). The TCR sequence derives from a woman aged 55 to 70 with Graves' ophthalmopathy. CDR3 DNA sequence: TGTGCCAGCAGCCCAAATTGGGGGGCACGACAAACCACAGATACGCAGTATTTT. This encodes CASSPNWGARQTTDTQYF.